A single sample gave rise to the 15 T cell receptor beta chains below, sequenced in a study of blood T cell repertoires in COVID-19. The repertoire was sequenced with immunoSEQ multiplex PCR; TCRdb's copy has only in-frame clones and lacks some. The table includes 55,000 to 70,000 clones, about 87% detected once. Material for sequencing was peripheral blood. The receptors were sampled from a man aged 60 to 69 with acute or convalescent COVID-19.

This chain connects TRBV29-1 to TRBJ1-4, with D unclear. In germline, CDR1 is SQVTM, CDR2 ANQGSEA. V shed 4 bases and J shed 8 bases, with 5 bases lying between them. The CDR3 has 10 amino acids. The CDR3 loop reads CSVGGEKLFF. The CDR3 bases are TGCAGCGTTGGAGGGGAAAAACTGTTTTTT.

The table lists this clone with a few counts. The chain combines TRBV12-3 or TRBV12-4 with TRBJ1-2, with D possibly TRBD1 on 6 matching bases. CDR3 length: 13 amino acids. V was shortened by 0 bases and J by 6 bases, with 8 bases between the two germline ends. This CDR3 reads CASSLAGQHGYTF. Written as DNA, the CDR3 is TGTGCCAGCAGTTTAGCTGGACAGCATGGCTACACCTTC.

This chain joins TRBV21-1 and TRBJ2-7; TRBD2 is taken as the D call from the table, unchecked against the DNA. TRBV21-1 is a pseudogene segment. The CDR3 loop spans 14 amino acids. CDR3 amino acids: CASSKASSGYEQYF. The CDR3 nucleotides are TGTGCCAGCAGCAAAGCGAGTAGCGGCTACGAGCAGTACTTC.

Only one count was recorded for this clone. The chain couples TRBV7-9 to TRBJ1-6, with D possibly matching TRBD1 (5 bases). V was pared by 3 bases and J by 2 bases, with 5 bases between. The CDR3 consists of 14 residues. Per the germline V gene, CDR1 is SEHNR and CDR2 is FQNEAQ (reference sequence). The CDR3 protein is CASSLTAYNSPLHF. In DNA form, the CDR3 reads TGTGCCAGCAGCTTGACAGCCTATAATTCACCCCTCCACTTT.

This clone appeared once. The CDR3, as DNA: TGTGCCAGCAGTGAAGGGGCCGGTAGGGGAGAGACCCAGTACTTC. Protein: CASSEGAGRGETQYF. The chain carries TRBV6-1 and TRBJ2-5; possibly TRBD1 for D (5 bases). Germline-derived CDR1 and CDR2 are MNHNS and SASEGT. This CDR3 is built from 15 residues. V lost 1 base, J lost 4 bases, and 13 bases lay in between.

This clone was counted a few times. The V gene is TRBV5-6, the J gene TRBJ1-2; 9 bases match TRBD1. The CDR3 consists of 13 residues. J lost 8 bases, V lost 4 bases, and 6 bases had no gene match. Germline CDR1 reads SGHDT; CDR2 reads YYEEEE. The CDR3 reads CASSLGQGDGYTF. The CDR3 DNA reads as TGTGCCAGCAGCCTGGGACAGGGAGACGGCTACACCTTC.

This chain uses TRBV19 with TRBJ1-1; 7 bases line up with TRBD1. The CDR3 consists of 13 residues. V lost 9 bases to trimming and J lost 1 base; unmatched junction nucleotides: 5. Germline V gene data show CDR1 as LNHDA and CDR2 as SQIVND (reference sequence). The CDR3 DNA follows: TGTGCCAGCCAATACAGGGGGAACACTGAAGCTTTCTTT. Translation: CASQYRGNTEAFF.

The chain uses TRBV6-1 and TRBJ2-3; possible D gene TRBD1, 5 bases. This CDR3 spans 18 amino acids. The V gene's germline CDR1 is MNHNS and CDR2 SASEGT. V was pared by 0 bases and J by 3 bases, with 19 bases between. The CDR3 DNA reads TGTGCCAGCAGTGAAGCGACATACAGCGCAGGGTGGACAGATACGCAGTATTTT. Encoded protein: CASSEATYSAGWTDTQYF.

The chain links TRBV12-5 to TRBJ2-7; the match to TRBD1 covers 8 bases. The CDR3 runs 15 residues. Germline lookup yields CDR1 LGHNT and CDR2 FRNRAP. V gave up 6 bases and J gave up 5 bases; unmatched junction bases: 12. The CDR3 sequence: CASGHSGGLFNEQYF. CDR3 nucleotide sequence: TGTGCTAGTGGCCACTCAGGGGGCCTTTTTAACGAGCAGTACTTC.

CDR3 in amino acids: CASSLSGGHWQPQHF. DNA of the CDR3: TGTGCCAGCAGTTTATCGGGCGGACACTGGCAGCCCCAGCATTTT. V gene TRBV27 combines with J gene TRBJ1-5; TRBD1 might be the D (5 bases). The CDR3 spans 15 residues. V was pared by 0 bases and J by 7 bases, with 13 bases between. CDR1 and CDR2 from the germline V gene are MNHEY and SMNVEV (reference sequence).

The gene calls are TRBV4-3 and TRBJ1-2; TRBD1 matches at 10 bases. Unmatched junction bases numbered 8, after V lost 3 bases and J lost 4 bases. Germline CDR1 and CDR2: LGHNA and YSLEER. The CDR3 contains 16 residues. CDR3 nucleotides: TGCGCCAGCAGCCAGTCCCCCGGGACAGGGGCCTATGGCTACACCTTC. Protein: CASSQSPGTGAYGYTF.

V gene TRBV5-1 combines with J gene TRBJ2-1; 13 positions agree with TRBD2. The V and J ends lost 4 bases and 8 bases, in that order; junction bases with no gene match: 6. Germline V gene data show CDR1 as SGHRS and CDR2 as YFSETQ. This CDR3 has 15 amino acids. CDR3 in DNA: TGCGCCAGCAGCAGTACTAGCGGGGGGGCGGATGAGCAGTTCTTC. Translating gives CASSSTSGGADEQFF. The full variable domain, with the rest looked up from reference TRBV5-1 and TRBJ2-1, is KAGVTQTPRYLIKTRGQQVTLSCSPISGHRSVSWYQQTPGQGLQFLFEYFSETQRNKGNFPGRFSGRQFSNSRSEMNVSTLELGDSALYLCASSSTSGGADEQFFGPGTRLTVL.

This clone was recorded only once. The genes are TRBV7-2 and TRBJ2-2, with D maybe TRBD1 (6 bases). Germline CDR1 reads SGHTA; CDR2 reads FQGNSA. The CDR3 totals 15 residues. V was clipped by 2 bases and J by 3 bases, with 10 bases between them. Written as DNA, the CDR3 is TGTGCCAGCAGCTTATCGGCAGGGGACACCGGGGAGCTGTTTTTT. Encoded protein: CASSLSAGDTGELFF.

The chain carries TRBV7-8 and TRBJ1-6; D possibly corresponds to TRBD1 (6 bases). CDR3 length equals 16 residues. Germline V gives CDR1 SGHVS, CDR2 FQNEAQ. V gave up 2 bases and J gave up 3 bases, with 11 bases separating them. The CDR3 DNA reads TGTGCCAGCAGCTTATCCAGGGGCGGCTATAATTCACCCCTCCACTTT. Translation gives CASSLSRGGYNSPLHF.

Only a few counts were recorded for this clone. The chain is built from TRBV27 and TRBJ1-4; D call uncertain. Germline V gene data show CDR1 as MNHEY and CDR2 as SMNVEV (reference sequence). Trimming cost V 8 bases and J 4 bases, with 11 bases left between them. The CDR3 runs to 13 residues. The CDR3 coding sequence is TGTGCCAGCCAAGGAGGTGTTAATGAAAAACTGTTTTTT. Translated: CASQGGVNEKLFF.